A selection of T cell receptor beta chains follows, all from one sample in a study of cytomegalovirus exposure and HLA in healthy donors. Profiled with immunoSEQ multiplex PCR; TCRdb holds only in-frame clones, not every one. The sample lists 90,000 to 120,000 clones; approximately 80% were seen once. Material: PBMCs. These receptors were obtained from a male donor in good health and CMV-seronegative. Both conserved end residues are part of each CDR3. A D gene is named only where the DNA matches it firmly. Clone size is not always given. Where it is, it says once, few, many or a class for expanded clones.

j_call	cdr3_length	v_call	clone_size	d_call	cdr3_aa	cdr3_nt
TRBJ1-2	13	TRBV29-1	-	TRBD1	CSVRTGGDYGYTF	TGCAGCGTGCGGACAGGGGGCGACTATGGCTACACCTTC
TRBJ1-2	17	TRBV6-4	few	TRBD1	CASSDSSRGLTTGGYTF	TGTGCCAGCAGTGACTCGTCCAGGGGGCTTACAACGGGTGGCTACACCTTC
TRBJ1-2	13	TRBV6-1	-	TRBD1	CASTGQGANGYTF	TGTGCCAGCACTGGACAGGGGGCAAATGGCTACACCTTC
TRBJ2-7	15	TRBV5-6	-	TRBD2	CASSTTSVGSYEQYF	TGTGCCAGCAGCACAACTAGCGTGGGCTCCTACGAGCAGTACTTC
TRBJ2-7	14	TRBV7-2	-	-	CASSRQRMTYEQYF	TGTGCCAGCAGCCGCCAGCGGATGACCTACGAGCAGTACTTC
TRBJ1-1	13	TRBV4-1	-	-	CASSQIRGGEAFF	TGCGCCAGCAGCCAGATCAGGGGTGGTGAAGCTTTCTTT
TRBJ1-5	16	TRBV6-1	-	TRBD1	CASSGRTGSIDQPQHF	TGTGCCAGCAGTGGTAGGACAGGGTCTATTGATCAGCCCCAGCATTTT
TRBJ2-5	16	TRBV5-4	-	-	CASSWGNGGPSETQYF	TGTGCCAGCAGCTGGGGGAACGGGGGGCCGTCGGAGACCCAGTACTTC
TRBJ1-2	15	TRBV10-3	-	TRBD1	CAISEYRGGVYGYTF	TGTGCCATCAGTGAATACAGGGGGGGGGTCTATGGCTACACCTTC
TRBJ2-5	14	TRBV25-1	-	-	CASSERQDQETQYF	TGTGCCAGCAGTGAAAGGCAGGACCAAGAGACCCAGTACTTC
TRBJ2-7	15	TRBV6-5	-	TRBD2	CASSYVWGGAYEQYF	TGTGCCAGCAGTTACGTTTGGGGGGGAGCCTACGAGCAGTACTTC
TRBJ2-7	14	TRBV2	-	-	CASRPTTGSYEQYF	TGTGCCAGCAGGCCGACTACGGGCTCCTACGAGCAGTACTTC
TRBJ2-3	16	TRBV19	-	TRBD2	CASSISSGRSTDTQYF	TGTGCCAGTAGTATCTCTAGCGGGAGGTCCACAGATACGCAGTATTTT
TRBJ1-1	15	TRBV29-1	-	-	CSVAYDRPHRAEAFF	TGCAGCGTTGCATATGACAGACCCCATCGCGCTGAAGCTTTCTTT
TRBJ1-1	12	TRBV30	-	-	CAWSVGAGLSFF	TGTGCCTGGAGTGTAGGGGCAGGGTTATCTTTCTTT
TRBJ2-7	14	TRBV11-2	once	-	CASSFSRGTYEQYF	TGTGCCAGCAGCTTCTCCCGGGGTACCTACGAGCAGTACTTC
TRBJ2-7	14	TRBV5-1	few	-	CASSSSGLHYEQYF	TGCGCCAGCAGCTCCTCGGGACTTCACTACGAGCAGTACTTC
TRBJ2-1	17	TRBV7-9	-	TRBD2	CASSPPLRLAPYNEQFF	TGTGCCAGCAGCCCCCCCTTGCGACTAGCGCCCTACAATGAGCAGTTCTTC
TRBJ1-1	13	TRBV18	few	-	CASWGGTNTEAFF	TGTGCCAGCTGGGGGGGGACGAACACTGAAGCTTTCTTT
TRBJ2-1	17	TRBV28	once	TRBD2	CASSSRTSGRLYNEQFF	TGTGCCAGCAGTTCGCGGACTAGCGGGAGACTATACAATGAGCAGTTCTTC
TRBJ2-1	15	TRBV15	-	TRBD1	CATSTRQGYYNEQFF	TGTGCCACCAGCACAAGACAGGGCTACTACAATGAGCAGTTCTTC
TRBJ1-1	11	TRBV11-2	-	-	CASSLRTEAFF	TGTGCCAGCAGCTTGAGGACTGAAGCTTTCTTT
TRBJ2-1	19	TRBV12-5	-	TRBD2	CASGLARGAGTSGTNEQFF	TGTGCTAGTGGTTTGGCCCGGGGCGCGGGGACTAGCGGGACCAATGAGCAGTTCTTC
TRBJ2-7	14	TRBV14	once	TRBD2	CASSRLAGGGEQYF	TGTGCCAGCAGCCGACTAGCGGGAGGGGGAGAGCAGTACTTC
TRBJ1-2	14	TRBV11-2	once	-	CASSFGGSNYGYTF	TGTGCCAGCAGCTTCGGGGGATCCAACTATGGCTACACCTTC
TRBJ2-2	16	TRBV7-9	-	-	CASSFPAQDSTGELFF	TGTGCCAGCAGCTTCCCGGCCCAGGACAGCACCGGGGAGCTGTTTTTT
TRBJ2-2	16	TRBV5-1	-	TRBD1	CASSLGPDRYTGELFF	TGCGCCAGCAGCCTGGGGCCGGACAGGTACACCGGGGAGCTGTTTTTT
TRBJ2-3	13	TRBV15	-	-	CATSRDAVGTQYF	TGTGCCACCAGCAGAGATGCGGTTGGTACGCAGTATTTT
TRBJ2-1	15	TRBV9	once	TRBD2	CASSPRASGRLEQFF	TGTGCCAGCAGCCCCAGGGCTAGCGGGAGACTGGAGCAGTTCTTC
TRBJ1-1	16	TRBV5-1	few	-	CASSPWGSRGSTEAFF	TGCGCCAGCAGCCCCTGGGGTTCCCGAGGGAGTACTGAAGCTTTCTTT
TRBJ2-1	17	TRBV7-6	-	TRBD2	CASSPRLADNVYNEQFF	TGTGCCAGCAGCCCCAGACTAGCGGATAATGTATACAATGAGCAGTTCTTC
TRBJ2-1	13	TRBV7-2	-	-	CASRLNLINEQFF	TGTGCCAGCAGACTAAACCTTATCAATGAGCAGTTCTTC
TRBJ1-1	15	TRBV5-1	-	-	CASSLGHSEDTEAFF	TGCGCCAGCAGCTTGGGTCATAGTGAGGACACTGAAGCTTTCTTT
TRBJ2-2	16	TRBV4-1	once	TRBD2	CASSQGLAGGTGELFF	TGCGCCAGCAGCCAAGGACTAGCGGGAGGGACCGGGGAGCTGTTTTTT
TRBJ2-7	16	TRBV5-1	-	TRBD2	CASSSPGLAGAGEQYF	TGCGCCAGCAGCTCGCCGGGACTAGCGGGAGCGGGGGAGCAGTACTTC
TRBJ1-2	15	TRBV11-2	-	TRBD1	CASSLAGRGPYGYTF	TGTGCCAGCAGCTTAGCGGGCAGGGGGCCCTATGGCTACACCTTC
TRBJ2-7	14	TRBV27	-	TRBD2	CASSFGAGGSEQYF	TGTGCCAGCAGTTTTGGGGCGGGAGGGTCGGAGCAGTACTTC
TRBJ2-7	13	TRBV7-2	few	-	CASSPDLTYEQYF	TGTGCCAGCAGCCCGGACTTAACCTACGAGCAGTACTTC
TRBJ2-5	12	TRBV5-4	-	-	CASSLPQETQYF	TGTGCCAGCAGCCTACCACAAGAGACCCAGTACTTC
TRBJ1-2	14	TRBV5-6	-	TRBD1	CASSLTGESYGYTF	TGTGCCAGCAGCTTGACAGGGGAGAGCTATGGCTACACCTTC
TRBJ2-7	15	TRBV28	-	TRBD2	CASSSGASGTYEQYF	TGTGCCAGCAGTTCGGGGGCTAGCGGGACATACGAGCAGTACTTC
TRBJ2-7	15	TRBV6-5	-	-	CASSRGGKSWIEQYF	TGTGCCAGCAGTAGGGGCGGAAAGAGCTGGATCGAGCAGTACTTC
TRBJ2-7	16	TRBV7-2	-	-	CASSFSGRGAHNEQYF	TGTGCCAGCAGCTTCTCCGGGCGCGGGGCCCATAACGAGCAGTACTTC
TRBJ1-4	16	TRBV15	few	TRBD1	CATSNQPGQGYEKLFF	TGTGCCACCAGCAACCAACCGGGACAGGGATATGAAAAACTGTTTTTT
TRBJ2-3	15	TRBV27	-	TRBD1	CASSKGQVRTDTQYF	TGTGCCAGCAGTAAGGGACAGGTCCGCACAGATACGCAGTATTTT
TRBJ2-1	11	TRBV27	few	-	CASSSFGEQFF	TGTGCCAGCAGTTCCTTCGGTGAGCAGTTCTTC
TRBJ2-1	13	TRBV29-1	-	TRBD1	CSVGQGAYNEQFF	TGCAGCGTGGGACAGGGGGCCTACAATGAGCAGTTCTTC
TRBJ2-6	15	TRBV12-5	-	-	CASGLVSSGANVLTF	TGTGCTAGTGGTTTGGTGAGCTCTGGGGCCAACGTCCTGACTTTC
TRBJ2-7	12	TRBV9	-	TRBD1	CASRGQGYEQYF	TGTGCCAGCAGGGGACAGGGGTACGAGCAGTACTTC
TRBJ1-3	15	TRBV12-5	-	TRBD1	CASALGTGGRNTIYF	TGTGCTAGTGCCCTAGGGACAGGCGGGCGAAACACCATATATTTT